Following are 31 T cell receptor beta chains from one sample sequenced in a study of T cells in Graves' hyperthyroidism and ophthalmopathy. There were TCR beta CDR3 regions amplified from RNA transcripts. The primer set for the first-round RT-PCR of the TCR CDR3 was HTBI. MiXCR, applied by TCRdb to the multiplex PCR reads, yields one record per CDR3 protein. The sample shows 300,000 to 400,000 distinct CDR3 sequences, roughly a fifth of them seen only once. Sequencing input: blood. The receptor source for this set is a woman aged 45-59 years with Graves' hyperthyroidism.

This clonotype came up many times. This sequence joins TRBV7-9 and TRBJ2-5; 9 nucleotides line up with TRBD2. The CDR3 has 16 amino acids. The V gene's germline CDR1 is SEHNR and CDR2 FQNEAQ (reference sequence). V shed 1 base and J 5 bases; nucleotides not matched to a gene: 8. The CDR3 region is CASSLGASGAGETQYF. In DNA form, the CDR3 reads TGTGCCAGCAGCTTAGGGGCTAGCGGGGCCGGGGAGACCCAGTACTTC.

This clonotype occurred a few times. This chain joins TRBV15 and TRBJ2-3, with no clear D. Germline CDR1 LNHNV, CDR2 YYDKDF (reference sequence). Trimming took 0 bases from V and 3 from J, leaving 10 bases between them. This CDR3 is built from 15 residues. As DNA, the CDR3 is TGTGCCACCAGCAGAGATCGGACGCGAACAGATACGCAGTATTTT. This sequence encodes CATSRDRTRTDTQYF.

This clonotype has at least ten counts. The chain carries TRBV12-5 and TRBJ2-5; no firm D call. Germline V CDR1 and CDR2: LGHNT, FRNRAP. CDR3 length: 13 residues. The V gene lost 7 bases and the J gene lost 4 bases, with 13 bases spanning the gap. The CDR3 sequence: CASATQLPETQYF. In nucleotides, the CDR3 is TGTGCTAGTGCCACGCAGCTACCAGAGACCCAGTACTTC.

This chain uses TRBV29-1 with TRBJ2-3; 7 bases map to TRBD2. Trimming cost V 7 bases and J 5 bases; bases outside gene matches: 9. Germline V CDR1 and CDR2: SQVTM, ANQGSEA. The CDR3 loop spans 13 amino acids. CDR3 protein: CSAAGGGEDTQYF. CDR3 nucleotide sequence: TGCAGCGCTGCTGGCGGGGGTGAAGATACGCAGTATTTT.

This clonotype was seen at least ten times. The chain carries TRBV6-1 and TRBJ2-7; 15 nucleotides line up with TRBD2. Germline CDR1 reads MNHNS; CDR2 reads SASEGT. V was clipped by 7 bases and J by 0 bases; unmatched bases: 13. The CDR3 runs to 19 residues. The CDR3 loop reads CASTSAGLAGGGSSYEQYF. CDR3 in DNA: TGTGCCAGCACTTCGGCGGGACTAGCGGGAGGCGGGAGCTCCTACGAGCAGTACTTC.

The sample holds many counts of this clonotype. The V and J genes are TRBV10-3 and TRBJ1-4; 10 nucleotides line up with TRBD1. The CDR3 extends over 15 amino acids. Germline CDR1 ENHRY, CDR2 SYGVKD. After removal of 6 bases from V and 7 bases from J, the junction contained 8 bases not matched to a gene. CDR3 in amino acids: CAISGGDRGPEKLFF. The CDR3 nucleotides are TGTGCCATCAGCGGCGGAGACAGGGGGCCTGAAAAACTGTTTTTT.

This clonotype was seen at least ten times. CDR3 sequence: CASSKPGTGSLEQYF. CDR3 nucleotide sequence: TGCGCCAGCAGCAAACCCGGGACAGGGAGCCTCGAGCAGTACTTC. The chain employs TRBV5-1 and TRBJ2-7; 9 nucleotides match TRBD1. This CDR3 region has 15 residues. V lost 4 bases, J lost 6 bases, and 11 bases stayed unmatched. Looked up from germline, CDR1 is SGHRS and CDR2 is YFSETQ.

This clonotype was counted ten times or more. J is TRBJ2-3 and V is TRBV19, with 7 nucleotides matching TRBD1. CDR3 length: 14 residues. V was clipped by 5 bases and J by 5 bases; unmatched bases: 7. The V gene's germline CDR1 is LNHDA and CDR2 SQIVND (reference sequence). The CDR3 coding sequence is TGTGCCAGTAGTCTTGGACAGGTGGGAGATACGCAGTATTTT. The encoded protein is CASSLGQVGDTQYF.

This clonotype showed up many times. The chain is built from TRBV11-2 and TRBJ2-1; D is undetermined. The V end was cut by 5 bases, the J end by 0 bases, with 17 bases between. CDR1 and CDR2 (germline): SGHAT, FQNNGV. The CDR3 extends over 17 amino acids. CDR3 in amino acids: CASSGIRWGSSYNEQFF. The CDR3 DNA reads TGTGCCAGCAGCGGAATTCGTTGGGGAAGCTCCTACAATGAGCAGTTCTTC.

This clonotype has at least ten counts. The genes are TRBV7-8 and TRBJ2-3; TRBD2 is a possible D gene (6 bases). The CDR3 covers 14 residues. Germline V gene lookup returns CDR1 SGHVS and CDR2 FQNEAQ. Deletions cut 3 bases from V and 1 base from J, with 8 bases between. The CDR3 spells CASSFSGRTDTQYF. The CDR3 nucleotides are TGTGCCAGCAGCTTTAGCGGCCGCACAGATACGCAGTATTTT.

The table lists this clonotype with many counts. The gene calls are TRBV11-3 and TRBJ2-1, with 14 bases fitting TRBD2. The CDR3 is made up of 17 amino acids. Germline trimming cut 4 bases from V and 7 bases from J; bases unmatched to any gene: 9. From germline, CDR1 is SGHNT and CDR2 YENEEA. The CDR3 sequence: CASSSGTSGSLRNEQFF. As DNA, the CDR3 is TGTGCCAGCAGCTCGGGGACTAGCGGGAGTCTTCGTAATGAGCAGTTCTTC. Drawing the rest from reference TRBV11-3 and TRBJ2-1, the complete variable domain is EAGVVQSPRYKIIEKKQPVAFWCNPISGHNTLYWYLQNLGQGPELLIRYENEEAVDDSQLPKDRFSAERLKGVDSTLKIQPAELGDSAVYLCASSSGTSGSLRNEQFFGPGTRLTVL.

V is TRBV5-5 and J is TRBJ1-2; unclear D gene. The germline V and J ends were trimmed by 1 base and 4 bases, with 14 bases remaining between them. This CDR3 has 15 amino acids. Per germline, CDR1 SGHKS and CDR2 YYEKEE (reference sequence). CDR3 bases: TGTGCCAGCAGCTTGTTTCCGGAGCCCACCTATGGCTACACCTTC. This codes for CASSLFPEPTYGYTF. Combining the CDR3 with reference TRBV5-5 and TRBJ1-2 gives the whole variable domain DAGVTQSPTHLIKTRGQQVTLRCSPISGHKSVSWYQQVLGQGPQFIFQYYEKEERGRGNFPDRFSARQFPNYSSELNVNALLLGDSALYLCASSLFPEPTYGYTFGSGTRLTVV.

CDR3 loop: CASSLERNEQFF. The DNA of the CDR3 is TGTGCCAGCAGCTTGGAACGTAATGAGCAGTTCTTC. The chain has TRBV7-9 and TRBJ2-1; no clear D. V dropped 3 bases and J dropped 7 bases, with 7 bases sitting between them. CDR3 size: 12 residues. Per germline, CDR1 SEHNR and CDR2 FQNEAQ (reference sequence).

This clonotype was observed a handful of times. This chain links TRBV29-1 with TRBJ1-5; D is perhaps TRBD1 (6 bases). The CDR3 is made up of 12 amino acids. CDR1 and CDR2 (germline): SQVTM, ANQGSEA. Trimming removed 6 bases at V and 4 bases at J, with 10 bases between. The CDR3 coding sequence is TGCAGCGTCCGGGACAAAAATCAGCCCCAGCATTTT. Encoded protein: CSVRDKNQPQHF.

This clonotype was detected only a few times. Germline and junction disagree at one end, which may indicate a read error. The rearrangement uses TRBV30 and TRBJ1-3; no firm D call. There are 14 residues in the CDR3. CDR1 and CDR2 (germline): GTSNPN, SVGIG (reference sequence). CDR3 sequence reads: CAWGVSGVGNTIYF. CDR3 sequence (DNA): TGTGCCTGGGGTGTATCCGGGGTCGGAAACACCATATATTTT.

This clonotype came up once. The junction departs from germline at one end; a sequencing error may be responsible. The chain couples TRBV5-1 to TRBJ2-3, with a weak D call TRBD1 (5 bases). The CDR3 is 15 amino acids. The germline CDR1 and CDR2 sequences are SGHRS and YFSETQ. This CDR3 is CASSLEGAGSDTQYF. Here the CDR3 DNA reads TGTGCCAGCAGCTTGGAAGGGGCAGGGTCAGATACGCAGTATTTT. Complete variable domain (other parts from reference TRBV5-1 and TRBJ2-3): KAGVTQTPRYLIKTRGQQVTLSCSPISGHRSVSWYQQTPGQGLQFLFEYFSETQRNKGNFPGRFSGRQFSNSRSEMNVSTLELGDSALYLCASSLEGAGSDTQYFGPGTRLTVL.

This clonotype was recorded at least ten times. The CDR3 DNA sequence: TGCGCCAGCAGCCCCTACCCCGCAGGAGTAGCGACCCAGTACTTC. Translated: CASSPYPAGVATQYF. This chain joins TRBV5-1 and TRBJ2-5; D gene ambiguous. V lost 4 bases, J lost 7 bases, and 20 bases lay in between. Germline-derived CDR1 and CDR2 are SGHRS and YFSETQ. This CDR3 has 15 amino acids. Full variable domain (remainder filled in from reference TRBV5-1 and TRBJ2-5): KAGVTQTPRYLIKTRGQQVTLSCSPISGHRSVSWYQQTPGQGLQFLFEYFSETQRNKGNFPGRFSGRQFSNSRSEMNVSTLELGDSALYLCASSPYPAGVATQYFGPGTRLLVL.

The gene calls are TRBV7-2 and TRBJ2-1; possible D gene TRBD1, 6 bases. V dropped 1 base and J dropped 5 bases, with 12 bases sitting between them. The CDR3 runs 15 residues. From germline, CDR1 is SGHTA and CDR2 FQGNSA. The CDR3 loop reads CASSLGAGVNNEQFF. The CDR3 DNA reads TGTGCCAGCAGCTTAGGCGCAGGGGTGAACAATGAGCAGTTCTTC.

The chain combines TRBV10-3 with TRBJ2-5; D is tentatively TRBD1 or TRBD2 (6 bases each). CDR1 ENHRY and CDR2 SYGVKD come from the germline V gene. The CDR3 sequence is 14 residues long. The germline V and J ends were trimmed by 6 bases and 6 bases, with 17 bases remaining between them. The CDR3 protein is CAIREDGGSKTQYF. CDR3 sequence (DNA): TGTGCCATCAGGGAAGACGGGGGCTCGAAGACCCAGTACTTC.

V and J are TRBV15 and TRBJ1-6; D gene ambiguous. V was cut by 0 bases and J by 11 bases, with 14 bases left in between. The germline CDR1 and CDR2 sequences are LNHNV and YYDKDF (reference sequence). This CDR3 is built from 15 residues. CDR3 nucleotide sequence: TGTGCCACCAGCAGAGATCAACAGACTTCGACACCCCTCCACTTT. Its translation: CATSRDQQTSTPLHF.

This clonotype was counted ten times or more. The chain uses TRBV20-1 and TRBJ1-3, with 7 bases lining up with TRBD1. Germline lookup yields CDR1 DFQATT and CDR2 SNEGSKA (reference sequence). V trimming: 5 bases; J trimming: 2 bases; junction bases outside the gene matches: 3. This CDR3 is 13 amino acids long. CDR3: CSASGTAGNTIYF. CDR3 DNA: TGCAGTGCTTCCGGGACAGCTGGAAACACCATATATTTT.

In this sample, this clonotype turned up a few times. The rearrangement links TRBV18 to TRBJ1-2; TRBD1 is a possible D gene (6 bases). The CDR3 is 15 amino acids. Trimming shortened V by 5 bases and J by 5 bases, and 18 bases separated the two germline ends. Germline-derived CDR1 and CDR2 are KGHSH and LQKENI. The CDR3 reads CASSINRQAMYGYTF. CDR3 in DNA: TGTGCCAGCTCAATAAACAGACAGGCGATGTATGGCTACACCTTC.

This clonotype was observed at least ten times. The gene calls are TRBV29-1 and TRBJ2-7; 8 bases line up with TRBD1. Looked up from germline, CDR1 is SQVTM and CDR2 is ANQGSEA. V lost 4 bases and J lost 5; bases outside the gene matches: 4. The CDR3 is made up of 12 amino acids. CDR3 sequence reads: CSVAWDRHEQYF. The CDR3 nucleotides read TGCAGCGTTGCCTGGGACAGGCACGAGCAGTACTTC.

At least ten counts were recorded for this clonotype. The chain recombines TRBV28 with TRBJ2-5; weak D call: TRBD1 (5 bases). V lost 6 bases and J 9 bases, leaving 20 bases between the germline ends. Germline values: CDR1 MDHEN, CDR2 SYDVKM. The CDR3 is 14 residues long. CDR3 in DNA: TGTGCCAGCAGCTCAGACCGGCATGGCAGGGCCCAGTACTTC. Amino acids: CASSSDRHGRAQYF.

This clonotype appeared many times. The rearrangement joins TRBV10-3 to TRBJ2-5, with 9 bases matching TRBD2. Per the germline V gene, CDR1 is ENHRY and CDR2 is SYGVKD. The CDR3 is made up of 13 amino acids. V was clipped by 6 bases and J by 3 bases; unmatched bases: 2. CDR3 sequence: CAIRGTSKETQYF. The CDR3, as DNA: TGTGCCATCAGGGGGACTAGCAAAGAGACCCAGTACTTC.

The V gene is TRBV2, the J gene TRBJ2-3, with 12 bases matching TRBD2. This CDR3 spans 17 amino acids. Per germline, CDR1 SNHLY and CDR2 FYNNEI. The J segment lost 4 bases and the V segment lost 6 bases, leaving 11 bases of the junction unmatched. CDR3 sequence: CASRPQRLAGGPDTQYF. The DNA for the CDR3 is TGTGCCAGCAGACCCCAGCGGCTAGCGGGGGGGCCAGATACGCAGTATTTT.

This clonotype showed up many times. The chain carries TRBV4-1 and TRBJ2-5; TRBD2 is a possible D gene (5 bases). The V end was cut by 1 base, the J end by 2 bases, with 8 bases between. CDR3 length equals 14 residues. Germline V gives CDR1 MGHRA, CDR2 YSYEKL. The DNA for the CDR3 is TGCGCCAGCAGCCAAGTCCGGAGGCAAGAGACCCAGTACTTC. This codes for CASSQVRRQETQYF.

The V and J genes are TRBV29-1 and TRBJ1-6; D is possibly TRBD1 (6 bases). The CDR3 length is 14 residues. Germline lookup yields CDR1 SQVTM and CDR2 ANQGSEA. Trimming removed 6 bases at V and 6 bases at J, with 15 bases between. For the CDR3, the DNA is TGCAGCGTAGGGTATGGGACAAGTAATTCACCCCTCCACTTT. As protein: CSVGYGTSNSPLHF.

Many counts were recorded for this clonotype. This sequence joins TRBV30 and TRBJ2-2; D perhaps matches TRBD2 (5 bases). Looked up from germline, CDR1 is GTSNPN and CDR2 is SVGIG (reference sequence). Trimming shortened V by 5 bases and J by 6 bases, and 7 bases separated the two germline ends. This CDR3 comprises 11 residues. As DNA, the CDR3 is TGTGCCTGGGCGAGGGCCGGGGAGCTGTTTTTT. Its protein is CAWARAGELFF.

V usage is TRBV2 and J usage is TRBJ2-1; weak D call: TRBD2 (7 bases). Germline V gene lookup returns CDR1 SNHLY and CDR2 FYNNEI. Trimming removed 0 bases from V and 6 bases from J, with 18 bases in between. The CDR3 runs to 17 residues. The CDR3 sequence: CASSEARGRDWGNEQFF. The CDR3 DNA follows: TGTGCCAGCAGTGAAGCGAGGGGGAGGGATTGGGGCAATGAGCAGTTCTTC.

The sample holds many counts of this clonotype. The V and J genes are TRBV29-1 and TRBJ2-3, with D perhaps matching TRBD2 (5 bases). CDR3 length: 17 amino acids. Germline CDR1 is SQVTM and CDR2 is ANQGSEA. The V end lost 3 bases, the J end lost 1 base, and 20 bases lay between the germline ends. CDR3 sequence: CSVEGSTGSTRTDTQYF. The CDR3 nucleotides read TGCAGCGTTGAGGGCTCAACGGGATCTACCCGCACAGATACGCAGTATTTT.